This record looks at one T cell receptor (beta chain) sequence and its context. The entry originates in a study of T cell responses to AZD1222 COVID-19 vaccine. The germline gives CDR1 SGHAT, CDR2 FQNNGV. The V and J ends lost 3 bases and 8 bases respectively, with 11 bases between them. CDR3 size: 13 residues. Clones were read by immunoSEQ multiplex PCR, and TCRdb kept only the in-frame ones, dropping some. This table has under 140,000 clones, less than 95% appearing once. This TCR was recovered from an adult who received the AZD1222 COVID-19 vaccine. The sequenced sample was peripheral blood, obtained 28 days after the second AZD1222 dose. The chain is built from TRBV11-2 and TRBJ2-1; TRBD1 or TRBD2 may be the D gene (5 bases each). The CDR3 nucleotides are TGTGCCAGCAGCTTGGGACCCCCAGATGAGCAGTTCTTC. Its protein is CASSLGPPDEQFF.